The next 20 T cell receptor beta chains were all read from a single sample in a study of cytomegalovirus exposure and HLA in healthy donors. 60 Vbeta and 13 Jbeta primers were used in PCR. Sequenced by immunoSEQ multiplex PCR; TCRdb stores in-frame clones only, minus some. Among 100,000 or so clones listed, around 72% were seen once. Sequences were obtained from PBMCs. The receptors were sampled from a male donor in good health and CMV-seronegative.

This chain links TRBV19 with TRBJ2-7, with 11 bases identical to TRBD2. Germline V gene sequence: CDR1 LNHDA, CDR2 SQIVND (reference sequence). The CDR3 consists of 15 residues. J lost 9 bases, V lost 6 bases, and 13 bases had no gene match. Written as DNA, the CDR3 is TGTGCCAGTAGCCAGACCCCACTAGCGGGAGCGGGGCAGTACTTC. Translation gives CASSQTPLAGAGQYF.

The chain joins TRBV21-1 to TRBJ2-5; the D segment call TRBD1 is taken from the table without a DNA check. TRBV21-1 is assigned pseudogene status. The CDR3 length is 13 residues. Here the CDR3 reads CASSKTARETQYF. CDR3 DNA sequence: TGTGCCAGCAGCAAGACAGCGCGGGAGACCCAGTACTTC.

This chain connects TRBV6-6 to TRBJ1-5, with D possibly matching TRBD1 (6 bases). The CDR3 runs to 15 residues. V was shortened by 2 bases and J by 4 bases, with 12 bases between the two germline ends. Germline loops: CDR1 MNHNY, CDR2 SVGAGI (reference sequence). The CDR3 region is CASSYGGAGNQPQHF. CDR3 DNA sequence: TGTGCCAGCAGTTACGGGGGGGCGGGAAATCAGCCCCAGCATTTT.

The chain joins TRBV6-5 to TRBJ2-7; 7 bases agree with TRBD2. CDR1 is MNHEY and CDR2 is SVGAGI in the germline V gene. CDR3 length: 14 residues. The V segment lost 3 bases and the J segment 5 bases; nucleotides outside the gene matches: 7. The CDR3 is CASSYTGGSDEQYF. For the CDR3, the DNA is TGTGCCAGCAGTTATACGGGAGGTAGCGACGAGCAGTACTTC.

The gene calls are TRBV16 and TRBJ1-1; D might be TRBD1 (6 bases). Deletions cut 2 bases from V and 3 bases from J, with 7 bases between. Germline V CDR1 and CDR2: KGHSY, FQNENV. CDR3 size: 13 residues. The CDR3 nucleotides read TGTGCCAGCAGCCAAAACAGGGACACTGAAGCTTTCTTT. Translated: CASSQNRDTEAFF.

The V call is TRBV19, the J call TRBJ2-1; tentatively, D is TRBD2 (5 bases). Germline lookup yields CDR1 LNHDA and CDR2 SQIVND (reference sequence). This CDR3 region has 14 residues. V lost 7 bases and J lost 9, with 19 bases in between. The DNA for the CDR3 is TGTGCCAGTAAGGAGGACCGAGACGCGGGTGAGCAGTTCTTC. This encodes CASKEDRDAGEQFF.

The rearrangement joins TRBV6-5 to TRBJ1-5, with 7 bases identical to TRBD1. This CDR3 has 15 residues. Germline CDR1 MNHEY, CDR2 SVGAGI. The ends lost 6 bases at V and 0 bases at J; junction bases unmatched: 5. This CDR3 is CASSRDSYSNQPQHF. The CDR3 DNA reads TGTGCCAGCAGCCGGGACAGCTATAGCAATCAGCCCCAGCATTTT.

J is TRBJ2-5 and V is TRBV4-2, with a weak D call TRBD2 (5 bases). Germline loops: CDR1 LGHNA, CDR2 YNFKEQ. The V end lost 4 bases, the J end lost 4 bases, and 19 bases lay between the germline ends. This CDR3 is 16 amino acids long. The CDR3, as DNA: TGTGCCAGCAGCCCCGACCCCCGAGCGGCGGGAGAGACCCAGTACTTC. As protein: CASSPDPRAAGETQYF.

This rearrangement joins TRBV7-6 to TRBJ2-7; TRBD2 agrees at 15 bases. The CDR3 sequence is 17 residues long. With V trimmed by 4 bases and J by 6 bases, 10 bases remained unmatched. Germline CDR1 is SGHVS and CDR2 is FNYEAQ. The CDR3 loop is CASSSGTSGRTLAEQYF. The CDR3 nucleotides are TGTGCCAGCAGCTCCGGGACTAGCGGGAGGACTTTAGCCGAGCAGTACTTC.

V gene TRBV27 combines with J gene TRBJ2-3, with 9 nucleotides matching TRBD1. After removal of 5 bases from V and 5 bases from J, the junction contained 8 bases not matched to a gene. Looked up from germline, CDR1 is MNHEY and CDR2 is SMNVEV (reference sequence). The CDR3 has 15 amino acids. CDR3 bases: TGTGCCAGCAGTACCGGGACAGGGCGTGTAGATACGCAGTATTTT. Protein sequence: CASSTGTGRVDTQYF.

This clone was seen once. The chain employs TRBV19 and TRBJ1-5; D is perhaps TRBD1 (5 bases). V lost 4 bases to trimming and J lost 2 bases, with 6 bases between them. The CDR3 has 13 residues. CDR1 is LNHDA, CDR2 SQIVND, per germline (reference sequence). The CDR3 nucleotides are TGTGCCAGTAGTACGGGGGGCAATCAGCCCCAGCATTTT. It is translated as CASSTGGNQPQHF.

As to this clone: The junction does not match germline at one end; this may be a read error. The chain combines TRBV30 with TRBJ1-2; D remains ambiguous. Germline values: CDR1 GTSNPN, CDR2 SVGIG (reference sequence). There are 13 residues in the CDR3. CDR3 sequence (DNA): TGTGCCCGGAGCATGACACCTAACTATGGCTACACCTTC. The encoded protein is CARSMTPNYGYTF. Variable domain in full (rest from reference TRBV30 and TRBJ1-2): SQTIHQWPATLVQPVGSPLSLECTVEGTSNPNLYWYRQAAGRGLQLLFYSVGIGQISSEVPQNLSASRPQDRQFILSSKKLLLSDSGFYLCARSMTPNYGYTFGSGTRLTVV.

The CDR3 here is CASSQDRGTTTNEKLFF. CDR3 coding DNA: TGCGCCAGCAGCCAAGACCGCGGCACCACAACTAATGAAAAACTGTTTTTT. The chain uses TRBV4-3 and TRBJ1-4; D is ambiguous. The CDR3 is made up of 17 amino acids. Trimming stripped 0 bases from V and 0 bases from J, with 11 bases between. CDR1 is LGHNA and CDR2 is YSLEER in the germline V gene.

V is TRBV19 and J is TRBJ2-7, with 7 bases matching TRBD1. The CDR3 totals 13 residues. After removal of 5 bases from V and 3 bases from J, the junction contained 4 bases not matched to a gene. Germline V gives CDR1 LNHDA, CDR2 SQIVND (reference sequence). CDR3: CASSFRDSYEQYF. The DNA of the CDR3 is TGTGCCAGTAGTTTCCGGGACAGCTACGAGCAGTACTTC.

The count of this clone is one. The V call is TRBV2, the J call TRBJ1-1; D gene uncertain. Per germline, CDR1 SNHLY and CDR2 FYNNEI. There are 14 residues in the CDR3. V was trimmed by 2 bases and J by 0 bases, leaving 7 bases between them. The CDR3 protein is CASSEKPLNTEAFF. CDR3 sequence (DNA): TGTGCCAGCAGTGAAAAGCCCCTGAACACTGAAGCTTTCTTT.

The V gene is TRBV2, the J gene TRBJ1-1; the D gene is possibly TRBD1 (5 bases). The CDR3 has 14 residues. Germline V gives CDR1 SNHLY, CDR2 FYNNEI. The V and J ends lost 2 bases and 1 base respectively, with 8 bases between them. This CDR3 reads CASSEFGGNTEAFF. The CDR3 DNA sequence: TGTGCCAGCAGTGAATTCGGGGGGAACACTGAAGCTTTCTTT.

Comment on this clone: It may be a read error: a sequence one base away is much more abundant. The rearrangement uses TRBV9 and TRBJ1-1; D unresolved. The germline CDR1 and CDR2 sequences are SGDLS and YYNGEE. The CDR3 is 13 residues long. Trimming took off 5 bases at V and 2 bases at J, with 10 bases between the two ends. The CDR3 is CASSLEGNTEAFF. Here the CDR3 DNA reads TGTGCCAGCAGTCTAGAGGGAAACACTGAAGCTTTCTTT.

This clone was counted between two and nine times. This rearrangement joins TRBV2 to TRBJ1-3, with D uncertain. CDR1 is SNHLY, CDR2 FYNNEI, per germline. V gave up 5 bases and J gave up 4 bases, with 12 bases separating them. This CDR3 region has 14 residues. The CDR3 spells CASSLRDKGNTIYF. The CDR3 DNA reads TGTGCCAGCAGTCTAAGAGACAAAGGAAACACCATATATTTT.

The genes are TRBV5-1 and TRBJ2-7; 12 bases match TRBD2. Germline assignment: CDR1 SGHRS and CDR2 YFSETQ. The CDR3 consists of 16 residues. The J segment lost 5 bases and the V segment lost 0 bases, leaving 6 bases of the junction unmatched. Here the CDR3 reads CASSLESSGRGNEQYF. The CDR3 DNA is TGCGCCAGCAGCTTGGAGTCTAGCGGGAGGGGGAACGAGCAGTACTTC.

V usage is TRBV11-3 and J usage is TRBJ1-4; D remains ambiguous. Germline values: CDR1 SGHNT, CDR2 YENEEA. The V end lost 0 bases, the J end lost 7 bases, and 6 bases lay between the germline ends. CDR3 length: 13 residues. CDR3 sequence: CASSLDRSEKLFF. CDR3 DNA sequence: TGTGCCAGCAGCTTAGATAGAAGTGAAAAACTGTTTTTT.